Listed below are T cell receptor beta chains from one sample, sequenced in a study of OX40 agonist ivuxolimab in advanced cancers. Profiling relied on immunoSEQ multiplex PCR, and the TCRdb table lists in-frame clones only, not all of them. The data show roughly 60,000 clones, about four fifths seen once. Sample: CD4+ or CD8+ T cells sorted from blood, taken in a trial of the OX40 agonist ivuxolimab. The source of these receptors is an adult with an advanced solid tumor such as melanoma, head and neck, liver or kidney cancer. Both conserved end residues are part of each CDR3. D genes are given only for firm matches. Not all rows give a size; the values are once, few, many and, for expanded clones, a class.

clone size: .
CDR3 length: 14
V gene: TRBV5-1
J gene: TRBJ2-2
D gene: .
CDR3 protein: CASSLGRVTGELFF
CDR3 DNA: TGCGCCAGCAGCTTGGGCAGGGTCACCGGGGAGCTGTTTTTT

clone size: .
CDR3 length: 16
V gene: TRBV4-1
J gene: TRBJ1-6
D gene: .
CDR3 protein: CASSYARGGRRSPLHF
CDR3 DNA: TGCGCCAGCAGCTATGCACGAGGGGGGCGCCGGTCACCCCTCCACTTT

clone size: few
CDR3 length: 16
V gene: TRBV7-9
J gene: TRBJ2-2
D gene: .
CDR3 protein: CASSLGGSQGIGELFF
CDR3 DNA: TGTGCCAGCAGCTTAGGAGGCAGTCAGGGAATCGGGGAGCTGTTTTTT

clone size: few
CDR3 length: 15
V gene: TRBV5-1
J gene: TRBJ1-2
D gene: TRBD1
CDR3 protein: CASSLATGGSYGYTF
CDR3 DNA: TGCGCCAGCAGCTTGGCCACAGGGGGCTCCTATGGCTACACCTTC

clone size: .
CDR3 length: 12
V gene: TRBV11-1
J gene: TRBJ2-7
D gene: .
CDR3 protein: CASSLDAYEQYF
CDR3 DNA: TGTGCCAGCAGCCTAGATGCCTACGAGCAGTACTTC

clone size: few
CDR3 length: 13
V gene: TRBV29-1
J gene: TRBJ1-2
D gene: .
CDR3 protein: CSVGTADTYGYTF
CDR3 DNA: TGCAGCGTTGGGACAGCTGATACCTATGGCTACACCTTC

clone size: .
CDR3 length: 16
V gene: TRBV5-1
J gene: TRBJ2-1
D gene: TRBD2
CDR3 protein: CASSLETSGSYNEQFF
CDR3 DNA: TGCGCCAGCAGCTTGGAGACTAGCGGCTCCTACAATGAGCAGTTCTTC

clone size: .
CDR3 length: 15
V gene: TRBV2
J gene: TRBJ1-2
D gene: .
CDR3 protein: CASSPLVNPNYGYTF
CDR3 DNA: TGTGCCAGCAGTCCCCTAGTGAATCCTAACTATGGCTACACCTTC

clone size: .
CDR3 length: 15
V gene: TRBV6-5
J gene: TRBJ1-2
D gene: TRBD1
CDR3 protein: CASSAPRTGWDGYTF
CDR3 DNA: TGTGCCAGCAGTGCGCCCCGGACAGGGTGGGATGGCTACACCTTC

clone size: .
CDR3 length: 16
V gene: TRBV5-1
J gene: TRBJ1-1
D gene: .
CDR3 protein: CASSLVPELSTAEAFF
CDR3 DNA: TGCGCCAGCAGCTTGGTCCCCGAGCTGAGTACAGCTGAAGCTTTCTTT

clone size: .
CDR3 length: 15
V gene: TRBV6-1
J gene: TRBJ1-1
D gene: .
CDR3 protein: CAGQVGGRPNTEAFF
CDR3 DNA: TGTGCCGGTCAGGTGGGAGGGAGGCCGAACACTGAAGCTTTCTTT

clone size: .
CDR3 length: 16
V gene: TRBV5-1
J gene: TRBJ2-1
D gene: TRBD2
CDR3 protein: CASSFSLAGVFNEQFF
CDR3 DNA: TGCGCCAGCAGCTTCTCTCTAGCGGGAGTATTCAATGAGCAGTTCTTC

clone size: .
CDR3 length: 16
V gene: TRBV5-1
J gene: TRBJ1-6
D gene: TRBD1
CDR3 protein: CASKGAGGARSSPLHF
CDR3 DNA: TGCGCCAGCAAGGGGGCCGGGGGGGCGCGGTCTTCACCCCTCCACTTT

clone size: .
CDR3 length: 13
V gene: TRBV7-9
J gene: TRBJ2-1
D gene: .
CDR3 protein: CASSPGELPGLFF
CDR3 DNA: TGTGCCAGCAGCCCGGGCGAATTACCCGGTCTGTTCTTC

clone size: .
CDR3 length: 13
V gene: TRBV5-1
J gene: TRBJ2-7
D gene: .
CDR3 protein: CASSLSDGYEQYF
CDR3 DNA: TGCGCCAGCAGCTTAAGTGACGGCTACGAGCAGTACTTC

clone size: .
CDR3 length: 19
V gene: TRBV19
J gene: TRBJ2-7
D gene: TRBD1
CDR3 protein: CASSMESDAGTGAKDEQYF
CDR3 DNA: TGTGCCAGTAGTATGGAATCAGACGCCGGGACAGGGGCGAAAGACGAGCAGTACTTC

clone size: .
CDR3 length: 15
V gene: TRBV7-9
J gene: TRBJ1-2
D gene: TRBD1
CDR3 protein: CASSLAGQSAGGYTF
CDR3 DNA: TGTGCCAGCAGCTTAGCGGGACAGTCCGCCGGCGGCTACACCTTC

clone size: .
CDR3 length: 12
V gene: TRBV2
J gene: TRBJ2-7
D gene: TRBD1
CDR3 protein: CASRDRGHEQYF
CDR3 DNA: TGTGCCAGCAGGGACAGGGGCCACGAGCAGTACTTC

clone size: .
CDR3 length: 14
V gene: TRBV18
J gene: TRBJ2-6
D gene: .
CDR3 protein: CASSSYEGANVLTF
CDR3 DNA: TGTGCCAGCTCATCCTACGAGGGGGCCAACGTCCTGACTTTC

clone size: .
CDR3 length: 13
V gene: TRBV7-3
J gene: TRBJ1-1
D gene: .
CDR3 protein: CASSLVDVTEAFF
CDR3 DNA: TGTGCCAGCAGCTTAGTCGATGTCACTGAAGCTTTCTTT

clone size: .
CDR3 length: 14
V gene: TRBV7-2
J gene: TRBJ1-1
D gene: .
CDR3 protein: CASSLSGGTSEAFF
CDR3 DNA: TGTGCCAGCAGCTTATCTGGTGGGACAAGTGAAGCTTTCTTT

clone size: .
CDR3 length: 13
V gene: TRBV6-5
J gene: TRBJ1-5
D gene: .
CDR3 protein: CASAFGREQPQHF
CDR3 DNA: TGTGCCAGCGCCTTCGGCAGGGAACAGCCCCAGCATTTT

clone size: .
CDR3 length: 16
V gene: TRBV7-6
J gene: TRBJ2-7
D gene: .
CDR3 protein: CASSFTGSLSSYEQYF
CDR3 DNA: TGTGCCAGCAGCTTCACAGGGAGCCTAAGCTCCTACGAGCAGTACTTC

clone size: .
CDR3 length: 14
V gene: TRBV9
J gene: TRBJ1-1
D gene: TRBD1
CDR3 protein: CASSVGDRGDEAFF
CDR3 DNA: TGTGCCAGCAGCGTAGGGGACAGGGGGGATGAAGCTTTCTTT

clone size: .
CDR3 length: 14
V gene: TRBV7-3
J gene: TRBJ2-2
D gene: .
CDR3 protein: CASSYDLNTGELFF
CDR3 DNA: TGTGCCAGCAGCTACGACCTAAACACCGGGGAGCTGTTTTTT

clone size: .
CDR3 length: 14
V gene: TRBV9
J gene: TRBJ1-1
D gene: .
CDR3 protein: CASSEGGTGTEAFF
CDR3 DNA: TGTGCCAGCAGCGAGGGGGGTACAGGGACTGAAGCTTTCTTT

clone size: .
CDR3 length: 16
V gene: TRBV5-4
J gene: TRBJ2-3
D gene: TRBD2
CDR3 protein: CASSFRLAGGTDTQYF
CDR3 DNA: TGTGCCAGCAGCTTCCGACTAGCGGGAGGTACAGATACGCAGTATTTT

clone size: .
CDR3 length: 13
V gene: TRBV10-1
J gene: TRBJ1-5
D gene: .
CDR3 protein: CASSESMDQPQHF
CDR3 DNA: TGCGCCAGCAGTGAGTCGATGGATCAGCCCCAGCATTTT

clone size: .
CDR3 length: 11
V gene: TRBV20-1
J gene: TRBJ2-3
D gene: .
CDR3 protein: CSALKAGTQYF
CDR3 DNA: TGCAGTGCTCTGAAGGCGGGAACGCAGTATTTT

clone size: few
CDR3 length: 12
V gene: TRBV15
J gene: TRBJ1-5
D gene: .
CDR3 protein: CATSRDRQPQHF
CDR3 DNA: TGTGCCACCAGCAGAGATCGCCAGCCCCAGCATTTT

clone size: .
CDR3 length: 13
V gene: TRBV18
J gene: TRBJ2-5
D gene: .
CDR3 protein: CASSLQEGETQYF
CDR3 DNA: TGTGCCAGCTCACTTCAGGAGGGAGAGACCCAGTACTTC

clone size: .
CDR3 length: 14
V gene: TRBV5-8
J gene: TRBJ2-1
D gene: .
CDR3 protein: CASSGLGSYNEQFF
CDR3 DNA: TGTGCCAGCAGCGGGCTAGGTTCCTACAATGAGCAGTTCTTC

clone size: .
CDR3 length: 13
V gene: TRBV5-1
J gene: TRBJ2-7
D gene: TRBD1
CDR3 protein: CASSLEAGGEQYF
CDR3 DNA: TGCGCCAGCAGCTTGGAGGCAGGGGGCGAGCAGTACTTC

clone size: few
CDR3 length: 18
V gene: TRBV18
J gene: TRBJ2-6
D gene: .
CDR3 protein: CASSPTVGASSGANVLTF
CDR3 DNA: TGTGCCAGCTCACCCACCGTAGGGGCTAGCTCTGGGGCCAACGTCCTGACTTTC

clone size: .
CDR3 length: 14
V gene: TRBV11-2
J gene: TRBJ2-5
D gene: TRBD1
CDR3 protein: CASSENRGWVGQYF
CDR3 DNA: TGTGCCAGCAGCGAGAACAGGGGTTGGGTCGGGCAGTACTTC

clone size: .
CDR3 length: 16
V gene: TRBV30
J gene: TRBJ1-2
D gene: .
CDR3 protein: CAWSVGGAPSNYGYTF
CDR3 DNA: TGTGCCTGGAGTGTCGGAGGGGCCCCCTCTAACTATGGCTACACCTTC

clone size: .
CDR3 length: 14
V gene: TRBV14
J gene: TRBJ2-2
D gene: .
CDR3 protein: CASREDSWSGELFF
CDR3 DNA: TGTGCCAGCAGAGAAGACAGTTGGAGCGGGGAGCTGTTTTTT

clone size: .
CDR3 length: 16
V gene: TRBV9
J gene: TRBJ2-1
D gene: .
CDR3 protein: CASSVQPPGFATEQFF
CDR3 DNA: TGTGCCAGCAGCGTCCAGCCCCCCGGCTTTGCCACCGAGCAGTTCTTC

clone size: .
CDR3 length: 13
V gene: TRBV2
J gene: TRBJ2-5
D gene: .
CDR3 protein: CASSGQGQETQYF
CDR3 DNA: TGTGCCAGCAGTGGGCAGGGTCAAGAGACCCAGTACTTC

clone size: few
CDR3 length: 15
V gene: TRBV6-5
J gene: TRBJ1-2
D gene: .
CDR3 protein: CASSYSPGVSYGYTF
CDR3 DNA: TGTGCCAGCAGTTACTCACCAGGGGTTAGCTATGGCTACACCTTC

clone size: .
CDR3 length: 16
V gene: TRBV5-1
J gene: TRBJ2-5
D gene: TRBD1
CDR3 protein: CASSSALAGGAETQYF
CDR3 DNA: TGCGCCAGCAGCTCCGCGTTGGCAGGGGGCGCCGAGACCCAGTACTTC

clone size: .
CDR3 length: 11
V gene: TRBV6-6
J gene: TRBJ2-7
D gene: .
CDR3 protein: CASSSAYEQYF
CDR3 DNA: TGTGCCAGCAGTTCCGCCTACGAGCAGTACTTC

clone size: .
CDR3 length: 15
V gene: TRBV27
J gene: TRBJ1-1
D gene: .
CDR3 protein: CASSLSGTPYTEAFF
CDR3 DNA: TGTGCCAGCAGTCTATCTGGGACACCCTACACTGAAGCTTTCTTT